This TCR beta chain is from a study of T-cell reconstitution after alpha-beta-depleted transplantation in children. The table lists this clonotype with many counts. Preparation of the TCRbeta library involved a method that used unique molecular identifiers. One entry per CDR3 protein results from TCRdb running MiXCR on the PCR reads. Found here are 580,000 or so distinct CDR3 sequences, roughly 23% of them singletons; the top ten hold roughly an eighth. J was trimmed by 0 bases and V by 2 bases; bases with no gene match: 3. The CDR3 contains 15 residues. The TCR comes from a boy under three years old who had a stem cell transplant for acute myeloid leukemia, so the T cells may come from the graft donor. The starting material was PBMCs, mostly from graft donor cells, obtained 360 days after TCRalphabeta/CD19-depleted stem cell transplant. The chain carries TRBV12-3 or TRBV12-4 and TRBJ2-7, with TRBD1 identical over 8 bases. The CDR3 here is CASSLLGQGSYEQYF. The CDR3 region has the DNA TGTGCCAGCAGTTTACTTGGACAGGGCTCCTACGAGCAGTACTTC.